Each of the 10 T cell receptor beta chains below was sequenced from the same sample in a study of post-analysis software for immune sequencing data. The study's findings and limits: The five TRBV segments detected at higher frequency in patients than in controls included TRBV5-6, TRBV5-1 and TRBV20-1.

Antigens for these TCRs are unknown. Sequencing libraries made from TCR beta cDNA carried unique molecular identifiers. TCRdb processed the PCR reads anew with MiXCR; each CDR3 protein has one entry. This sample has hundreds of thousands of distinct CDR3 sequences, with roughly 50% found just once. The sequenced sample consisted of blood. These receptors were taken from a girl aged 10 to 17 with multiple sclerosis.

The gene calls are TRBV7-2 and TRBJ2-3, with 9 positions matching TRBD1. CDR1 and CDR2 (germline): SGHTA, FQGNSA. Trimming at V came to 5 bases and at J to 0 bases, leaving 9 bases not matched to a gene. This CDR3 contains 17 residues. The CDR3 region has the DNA TGTGCCAGCAGCCAAGACAGGGGGACAGGGAGCACAGATACGCAGTATTTT. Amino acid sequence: CASSQDRGTGSTDTQYF.

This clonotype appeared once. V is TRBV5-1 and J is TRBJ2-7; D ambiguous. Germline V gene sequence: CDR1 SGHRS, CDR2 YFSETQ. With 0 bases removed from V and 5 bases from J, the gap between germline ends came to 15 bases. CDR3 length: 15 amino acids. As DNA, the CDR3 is TGCGCCAGCAGCTTGGCCTCGAACAGTCGCCACGAGCAGTACTTC. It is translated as CASSLASNSRHEQYF.

In DNA form, the CDR3 reads TGCGCCAGCAGCCAAGGGACTAGTAGTCCCAATGAGCAGTTCTTC. Its protein is CASSQGTSSPNEQFF. The chain joins TRBV4-1 to TRBJ2-1, with TRBD2 matching over 7 bases. This CDR3 has 15 residues. Germline V gene lookup returns CDR1 MGHRA and CDR2 YSYEKL. Losses at the gene ends were 1 base for V and 6 bases for J; bases not matched to a gene: 6.

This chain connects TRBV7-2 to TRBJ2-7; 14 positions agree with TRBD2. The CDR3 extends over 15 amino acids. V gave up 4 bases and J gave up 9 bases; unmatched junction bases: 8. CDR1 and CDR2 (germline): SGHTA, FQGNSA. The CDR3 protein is CASSSGTSGGVGQYF. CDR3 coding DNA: TGTGCCAGCAGCTCGGGGACTAGCGGGGGTGTAGGGCAGTACTTC. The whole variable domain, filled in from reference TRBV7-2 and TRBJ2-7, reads GAGVSQSPSNKVTEKGKDVELRCDPISGHTALYWYRQSLGQGLEFLIYFQGNSAPDKSGLPSDRFSAERTGGSVSTLTIQRTQQEDSAVYLCASSSGTSGGVGQYFGPGTRLTVT.

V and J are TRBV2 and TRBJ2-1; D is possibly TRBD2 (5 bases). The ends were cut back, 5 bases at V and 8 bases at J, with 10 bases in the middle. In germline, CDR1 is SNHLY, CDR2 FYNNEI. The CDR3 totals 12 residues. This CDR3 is CASSPEAHEQFF. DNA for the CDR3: TGTGCCAGCAGTCCGGAGGCCCATGAGCAGTTCTTC. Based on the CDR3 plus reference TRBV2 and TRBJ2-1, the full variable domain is EPEVTQTPSHQVTQMGQEVILRCVPISNHLYFYWYRQILGQKVEFLVSFYNNEISEKSEIFDDQFSVERPDGSNFTLKIRSTKLEDSAMYFCASSPEAHEQFFGPGTRLTVL.

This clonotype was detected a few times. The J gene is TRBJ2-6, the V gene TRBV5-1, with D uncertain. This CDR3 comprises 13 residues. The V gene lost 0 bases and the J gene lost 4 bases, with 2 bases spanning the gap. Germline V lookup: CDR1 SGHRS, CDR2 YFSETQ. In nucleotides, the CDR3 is TGCGCCAGCAGCTTGGACGGGGCCAACGTCCTGACTTTC. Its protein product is CASSLDGANVLTF.

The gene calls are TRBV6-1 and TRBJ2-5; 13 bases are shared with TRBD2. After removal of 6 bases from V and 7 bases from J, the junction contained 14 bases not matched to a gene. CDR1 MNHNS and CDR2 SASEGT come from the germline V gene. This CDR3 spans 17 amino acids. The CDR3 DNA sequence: TGTGCCAGCAGCCGAGGGACTAGCGGGGCTACGTATGGGACCCAGTACTTC. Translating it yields CASSRGTSGATYGTQYF.

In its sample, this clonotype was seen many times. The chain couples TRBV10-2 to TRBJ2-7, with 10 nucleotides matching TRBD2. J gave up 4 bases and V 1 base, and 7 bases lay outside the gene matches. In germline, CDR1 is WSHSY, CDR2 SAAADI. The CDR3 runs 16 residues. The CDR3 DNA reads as TGCGCCAGCAGTGAGTTCCTAGCGGGAGCTGGGTACGAGCAGTACTTC. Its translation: CASSEFLAGAGYEQYF.

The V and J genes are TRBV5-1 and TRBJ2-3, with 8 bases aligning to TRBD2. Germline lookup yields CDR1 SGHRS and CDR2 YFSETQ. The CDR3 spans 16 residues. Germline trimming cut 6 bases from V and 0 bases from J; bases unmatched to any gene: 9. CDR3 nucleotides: TGCGCCAGCACCAAAGAAGCGGGGGCTAGCACAGATACGCAGTATTTT. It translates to CASTKEAGASTDTQYF.

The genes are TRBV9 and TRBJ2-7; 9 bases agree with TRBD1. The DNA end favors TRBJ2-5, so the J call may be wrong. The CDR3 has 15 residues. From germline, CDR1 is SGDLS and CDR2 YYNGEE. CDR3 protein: CASSGPNRGHGTQYF. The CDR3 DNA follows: TGTGCCAGCAGCGGCCCTAACAGGGGGCATGGGACCCAGTACTTC.